A single sample gave rise to the 32 T cell receptor beta chains below, sequenced in a study of blood T cell repertoires in COVID-19. Libraries were prepared by immunoSEQ multiplex PCR; TCRdb keeps only in-frame clonotypes and omits some of them. In the table there are approximately 190,000 clones, under 90% of which are singletons. The sequencing sample was made of peripheral blood. All receptors come from a man aged 80 or over with acute or convalescent COVID-19.

The chain joins TRBV10-3 to TRBJ2-5; possibly TRBD2 for D (6 bases). CDR3 length: 12 residues. The V gene lost 10 bases and the J gene lost 5 bases, with 14 bases spanning the gap. Germline V gives CDR1 ENHRY, CDR2 SYGVKD. For the CDR3, the DNA is TGTGCCACCGGACTACTAGGGGAGACCCAGTACTTC. It translates to CATGLLGETQYF.

The chain combines TRBV5-1 with TRBJ2-3; TRBD2 aligns across 9 bases. The CDR3 is 17 amino acids. The V gene end was trimmed by 4 bases and the J gene end by 0 bases; junction bases not matched to a gene: 9. Per the germline V gene, CDR1 is SGHRS and CDR2 is YFSETQ. The CDR3 DNA is TGCGCCAGCAGCGACCTGACTAGCGGATACAGCACAGATACGCAGTATTTT. This codes for CASSDLTSGYSTDTQYF.

The chain carries TRBV6-5 and TRBJ1-2; TRBD1 agrees at 11 bases. J lost 3 bases, V lost 4 bases, and 1 base had no gene match. This CDR3 region has 14 residues. Germline CDR1 MNHEY, CDR2 SVGAGI. CDR3 DNA: TGTGCCAGCAGTTCGGGACAGGGGGACTATGGCTACACCTTC. It encodes CASSSGQGDYGYTF.

V is TRBV14 and J is TRBJ2-7, with 10 bases aligning to TRBD2. The CDR3 totals 14 residues. V shed 5 bases and J 6 bases; nucleotides not matched to a gene: 7. Per germline, CDR1 SGHDN and CDR2 FVKESK. Here the CDR3 DNA reads TGTGCCAGCAGCGTGGCTAGCGGGGGATTCGAGCAGTACTTC. Its translation: CASSVASGGFEQYF.

This clone showed up just once. This chain links TRBV28 with TRBJ2-6; D may be TRBD2 (5 bases). Germline values: CDR1 MDHEN, CDR2 SYDVKM. This CDR3 has 16 residues. Trimming left V 8 bases short and J 0 bases short, with 14 bases between. This chain's CDR3 is CASAGVASSGANVLTF. The CDR3 nucleotides are TGTGCCAGCGCCGGGGTCGCATCCTCTGGGGCCAACGTCCTGACTTTC.

CDR3 bases: TGCGCCAGCGCGAGGGACAGGGGTTTGCATGAGCAGTTCTTC. Protein: CASARDRGLHEQFF. The chain has TRBV5-1 and TRBJ2-1; 10 bases match TRBD1. There are 14 residues in the CDR3. J gave up 8 bases and V 7 bases, and 9 bases lay outside the gene matches. Looked up from germline, CDR1 is SGHRS and CDR2 is YFSETQ. Complete variable domain (other parts from reference TRBV5-1 and TRBJ2-1): KAGVTQTPRYLIKTRGQQVTLSCSPISGHRSVSWYQQTPGQGLQFLFEYFSETQRNKGNFPGRFSGRQFSNSRSEMNVSTLELGDSALYLCASARDRGLHEQFFGPGTRLTVL.

J is TRBJ2-3 and V is TRBV7-2; 10 nucleotides agree with TRBD2. The CDR3 extends over 16 amino acids. Trimming cost V 2 bases and J 3 bases; bases outside gene matches: 5. Per the germline V gene, CDR1 is SGHTA and CDR2 is FQGNSA. The CDR3 region has the DNA TGTGCCAGCAGCTTACAAGCGGGAGGGGGGACAGATACGCAGTATTTT. This sequence encodes CASSLQAGGGTDTQYF.

The chain has TRBV11-2 and TRBJ2-7; 7 bases are shared with TRBD2. The CDR3 spans 14 residues. Germline V gene data show CDR1 as SGHAT and CDR2 as FQNNGV. The V and J ends lost 1 base and 0 bases, in that order; junction bases with no gene match: 0. The CDR3 sequence is CASSLAGGSYEQYF. CDR3 sequence (DNA): TGTGCCAGCAGCTTAGCGGGGGGCTCCTACGAGCAGTACTTC.

CDR3 in DNA: TGTGCCAGCAGCCGATGGGTAGCCAACGAGCAGTACGTC. Its protein product is CASSRWVANEQYV. The rearrangement uses TRBV6-2 or TRBV6-3 and TRBJ2-7; D is unresolved. The V end lost 6 bases, the J end lost 5 bases, and 14 bases lay between the germline ends. Germline V lookup: CDR1 MNHEY, CDR2 SVGEGT. This CDR3 is 13 amino acids long.

Notes on this clone: This sample also contains other DNA sequences that code for the same CDR3. The chain recombines TRBV3-1 (or the pseudogene TRBV3-2) with TRBJ2-3; 9 bases agree with TRBD2. The germline gives CDR1 LGHDT, CDR2 YNNKEL (reference sequence). The CDR3 has 17 amino acids. Trimming removed 0 bases from V and 0 bases from J; junction bases left unmatched: 4. CDR3 in amino acids: CASSQDRTSGSTDTQYF. The CDR3 DNA sequence: TGTGCCAGCAGCCAAGATAGAACTAGCGGGAGCACAGATACGCAGTATTTT.

The chain combines TRBV30 with TRBJ1-4; possibly TRBD1 for D (5 bases). The CDR3 totals 13 residues. Germline V lookup: CDR1 GTSNPN, CDR2 SVGIG (reference sequence). V shed 3 bases and J shed 4 bases, with 9 bases lying between them. This CDR3 is CAWRRQNNEKLFF. The CDR3 region has the DNA TGTGCCTGGAGGAGACAGAATAATGAAAAACTGTTTTTT.

This CDR3 reads CASSLDRDGYTF. DNA of the CDR3: TGTGCCAGCAGCTTAGACAGGGATGGCTACACCTTC. The rearrangement joins TRBV7-9 to TRBJ1-2; D is possibly TRBD1 (6 bases). Looked up from germline, CDR1 is SEHNR and CDR2 is FQNEAQ (reference sequence). This CDR3 has 12 amino acids. V lost 1 base and J 6 bases, leaving 6 bases between the germline ends.

This sequence joins TRBV30 and TRBJ2-3; 12 bases agree with TRBD2. Germline V gene data show CDR1 as GTSNPN and CDR2 as SVGIG (reference sequence). J lost 6 bases, V lost 3 bases, and 7 bases had no gene match. This CDR3 has 15 residues. In nucleotides, the CDR3 is TGTGCCTGGAGGACGACTAGCGGGAGCGGGGATACGCAGTATTTT. This sequence encodes CAWRTTSGSGDTQYF.

V usage is TRBV21-1 and J usage is TRBJ1-6; no check of the table's D call, TRBD1, against the DNA was made. TRBV21-1 is listed as a pseudogene. There are 13 residues in the CDR3. The CDR3 DNA reads as TGTGCCAGCAGGGACACCAATAATTCACCCCTCCACTTT. Translation gives CASRDTNNSPLHF.

V and J are TRBV10-2 and TRBJ2-7, with 9 bases lining up with TRBD1. V trimming: 7 bases; J trimming: 5 bases; junction bases outside the gene matches: 18. The CDR3 contains 17 residues. Germline V gene data show CDR1 as WSHSY and CDR2 as SAAADI. CDR3 DNA sequence: TGCGCCAGCACTGACTTTGCGGGACAGGGTTTTACGGACGAGCAGTACTTC. This encodes CASTDFAGQGFTDEQYF.

This clone appeared a single time. The rearrangement uses TRBV9 and TRBJ1-2, with TRBD1 as a possible D gene (5 bases). This CDR3 comprises 19 residues. From germline, CDR1 is SGDLS and CDR2 YYNGEE. Trimming took off 4 bases at V and 2 bases at J, with 27 bases between the two ends. The CDR3 loop reads CASSPLRTSKTIQNYGYTF. DNA for the CDR3: TGTGCCAGCAGCCCCTTACGGACATCCAAAACGATACAGAACTATGGCTACACCTTC.

V usage is TRBV9 and J usage is TRBJ2-5; TRBD1 matches 8 bases. V shed 7 bases, J shed 5 bases, and the junction held 10 bases outside the gene matches. The germline gives CDR1 SGDLS, CDR2 YYNGEE. The CDR3 loop spans 14 amino acids. CDR3 protein: CASYTGGRGETQYF. Written as DNA, the CDR3 is TGTGCCAGCTATACAGGGGGACGAGGGGAGACCCAGTACTTC.

The J gene is TRBJ2-7, the V gene TRBV27; unclear D gene. The CDR3 has 12 residues. Germline V gene data show CDR1 as MNHEY and CDR2 as SMNVEV (reference sequence). V lost 5 bases to trimming and J lost 6 bases, with 11 bases between them. The CDR3 nucleotides read TGTGCCAGCAGTGGCCCGAGAGGCGAGCAGTACTTC. This sequence encodes CASSGPRGEQYF.

The V gene is TRBV25-1, the J gene TRBJ2-3; 10 positions match TRBD2. V was pared by 2 bases and J by 2 bases, with 7 bases of the junction left unmatched. This CDR3 has 17 residues. CDR1 is MGHDK and CDR2 is SYGVNS in the germline V gene. CDR3 nucleotides: TGTGCCAGCAGTGAACTGCCTAGCGGGAGCCCCACAGATACGCAGTATTTT. This encodes CASSELPSGSPTDTQYF.

This clone has a single count. The rearrangement joins TRBV28 to TRBJ1-1, with D perhaps matching TRBD1 (5 bases). Germline CDR1 is MDHEN and CDR2 is SYDVKM. The CDR3 spans 12 residues. Trimming stripped 5 bases from V and 7 bases from J, with 11 bases between. CDR3 sequence (DNA): TGTGCCAGCAGTCTCAGGACAAATGAAGCTTTCTTT. As protein: CASSLRTNEAFF.

This chain connects TRBV6-1 to TRBJ2-1; D not certain. The CDR3 covers 14 residues. CDR1 and CDR2 (germline): MNHNS, SASEGT. V was cut by 0 bases and J by 8 bases, with 11 bases left in between. The CDR3 DNA reads as TGTGCCAGCAGTGAAGCGCATCGGTCCGATGAGCAGTTCTTC. This gives the protein CASSEAHRSDEQFF.

This sequence joins TRBV24-1 and TRBJ2-2, with D tentatively TRBD1 (6 bases). V lost 1 base to trimming and J lost 2 bases, with 10 bases between them. The CDR3 is 16 amino acids. Germline V gives CDR1 KGHDR, CDR2 SFDVKD. The CDR3 DNA follows: TGTGCCACCAGTGATTTTGAGACAGGAAACACCGGGGAGCTGTTTTTT. Protein: CATSDFETGNTGELFF.

This rearrangement joins TRBV7-9 to TRBJ1-1, with a weak D call TRBD1 (6 bases). Germline lookup yields CDR1 SEHNR and CDR2 FQNEAQ (reference sequence). The ends were cut back, 3 bases at V and 8 bases at J, with 13 bases in the middle. This CDR3 has 13 residues. The CDR3, as DNA: TGTGCCAGCAGCTTTAGACAGGCCACGGAAGCTTTCTTT. Protein: CASSFRQATEAFF.

The chain is built from TRBV5-1 and TRBJ2-3, with 8 bases matching TRBD1. This CDR3 comprises 16 residues. Germline lookup yields CDR1 SGHRS and CDR2 YFSETQ. V trimming: 1 base; J trimming: 3 bases; junction bases outside the gene matches: 7. The CDR3 spells CASSLLRQGFTDTQYF. In nucleotides, the CDR3 is TGCGCCAGCAGCTTGTTAAGACAGGGGTTTACAGATACGCAGTATTTT.

The chain is built from TRBV9 and TRBJ2-1, with 14 bases matching TRBD2. Germline values: CDR1 SGDLS, CDR2 YYNGEE. V shed 3 bases, J shed 0 bases, and the junction held 8 bases outside the gene matches. This CDR3 region has 19 residues. Here the CDR3 reads CASSAYGLAGGSSYNEQFF. The DNA for the CDR3 is TGTGCCAGCAGCGCCTACGGACTAGCGGGGGGTAGCTCCTACAATGAGCAGTTCTTC.

About this clone itself: The junction and the germline gene differ at one end; a read error may be behind it. J is TRBJ2-1 and V is TRBV11-2; 8 bases align to TRBD2. This CDR3 has 16 residues. Germline CDR1 reads SGHAT; CDR2 reads FQNNGV. The CDR3 region has the DNA TGTGCCAGCACCTTAATGCCCGGGACTAGATACAATGAGCAGTTCTTC. Translating it yields CASTLMPGTRYNEQFF.

The chain joins TRBV9 to TRBJ2-1; 11 bases are shared with TRBD1. The CDR3 has 16 residues. V shed 4 bases and J 3 bases; nucleotides not matched to a gene: 6. Germline V CDR1 and CDR2: SGDLS, YYNGEE. CDR3 region: CASSFADRGLYNEQFF. The CDR3 region has the DNA TGTGCCAGCAGCTTTGCGGACAGGGGGCTCTACAATGAGCAGTTCTTC. Full variable domain (outside the CDR3, taken from reference TRBV9 and TRBJ2-1): DSGVTQTPKHLITATGQRVTLRCSPRSGDLSVYWYQQSLDQGLQFLIQYYNGEERAKGNILERFSAQQFPDLHSELNLSSLELGDSALYFCASSFADRGLYNEQFFGPGTRLTVL.

This chain links TRBV7-9 with TRBJ2-5; unclear D gene. V dropped 4 bases and J dropped 4 bases, with 4 bases sitting between them. CDR1 is SEHNR and CDR2 is FQNEAQ in the germline V gene (reference sequence). This CDR3 is built from 11 residues. The CDR3, as DNA: TGTGCCAGCAGCTCCTCAGAGACCCAGTACTTC. Residues: CASSSSETQYF. Based on the CDR3 plus reference TRBV7-9 and TRBJ2-5, the full variable domain is DTGVSQNPRHKITKRGQNVTFRCDPISEHNRLYWYRQTLGQGPEFLTYFQNEAQLEKSRLLSDRFSAERPKGSFSTLEIQRTEQGDSAMYLCASSSSETQYFGPGTRLLVL.

The sample holds one count of this clone. The chain recombines TRBV6-5 with TRBJ1-2, with TRBD1 identical over 9 bases. Per the germline V gene, CDR1 is MNHEY and CDR2 is SVGAGI. With V trimmed by 5 bases and J by 7 bases, 8 bases remained unmatched. This CDR3 region has 14 residues. The CDR3 is CASSTRQGVVGYTF. CDR3 coding DNA: TGTGCCAGCAGTACCAGACAGGGGGTGGTTGGCTACACCTTC.

The J gene is TRBJ1-5, the V gene TRBV21-1; the table names TRBD1, a call not compared with the DNA. TRBV21-1 is flagged as a pseudogene. The CDR3 is made up of 15 amino acids. The DNA of the CDR3 is TGTGCCAGCAGCAACGGTCCGGCCAGGGATCAGCCCCAGCATTTT. The encoded protein is CASSNGPARDQPQHF.

As to this clone: The junction differs from germline at one of its ends, possibly a read error. The V gene is TRBV15, the J gene TRBJ2-1; 9 bases fit TRBD2. CDR3 size: 19 residues. Germline CDR1 is LNHNV and CDR2 is YYDKDF (reference sequence). CDR3 nucleotide sequence: TGTGCCACCAGAAGAGATTTGGTTGGCGGGAGGGGGCTCTACAATGAGCAGTTCTTC. Translation gives CATRRDLVGGRGLYNEQFF.

The V call is TRBV3-1 (or the pseudogene TRBV3-2), the J call TRBJ2-7; TRBD2 agrees at 10 bases. The length of the CDR3 is 13 residues. V lost 6 bases to trimming and J lost 4 bases; unmatched junction nucleotides: 3. Germline V gene lookup returns CDR1 LGHDT and CDR2 YNNKEL (reference sequence). CDR3 nucleotides: TGTGCCAGCAGTCTAGCGGGAGCTTACGAGCAGTACTTC. This codes for CASSLAGAYEQYF.